This T cell receptor beta chain is drawn from a study of cytomegalovirus exposure and HLA in healthy donors. Although they were nominally healthy when sampled, donors likely had unrecorded immune exposures. Notes on the study in general: Reports state that TCR beta sequences accurately predicted most subjects' HLA-A and HLA-B alleles.

Primers for the PCR totalled 60 Vbeta and 13 Jbeta. Measured with immunoSEQ multiplex PCR; TCRdb has only the in-frame clones, and not every one. The sample records 170,000 or so clones, 70% to 85% being singletons. The V gene's germline CDR1 is SGDLS and CDR2 YYNGEE. This CDR3 is built from 17 residues. The V gene lost 0 bases and the J gene lost 3 bases, with 16 bases spanning the gap. Note on this clone: Its antigen is not identified.

Specimen: PBMCs. V usage is TRBV9 and J usage is TRBJ2-1; maybe TRBD2 (6 bases). This TCR came from a man aged 18 to 35 in good health and CMV-seronegative. The CDR3 reads CASSVEVGAGLYNEQFF. CDR3 DNA: TGTGCCAGCAGCGTAGAAGTGGGTGCGGGGCTCTACAATGAGCAGTTCTTC.